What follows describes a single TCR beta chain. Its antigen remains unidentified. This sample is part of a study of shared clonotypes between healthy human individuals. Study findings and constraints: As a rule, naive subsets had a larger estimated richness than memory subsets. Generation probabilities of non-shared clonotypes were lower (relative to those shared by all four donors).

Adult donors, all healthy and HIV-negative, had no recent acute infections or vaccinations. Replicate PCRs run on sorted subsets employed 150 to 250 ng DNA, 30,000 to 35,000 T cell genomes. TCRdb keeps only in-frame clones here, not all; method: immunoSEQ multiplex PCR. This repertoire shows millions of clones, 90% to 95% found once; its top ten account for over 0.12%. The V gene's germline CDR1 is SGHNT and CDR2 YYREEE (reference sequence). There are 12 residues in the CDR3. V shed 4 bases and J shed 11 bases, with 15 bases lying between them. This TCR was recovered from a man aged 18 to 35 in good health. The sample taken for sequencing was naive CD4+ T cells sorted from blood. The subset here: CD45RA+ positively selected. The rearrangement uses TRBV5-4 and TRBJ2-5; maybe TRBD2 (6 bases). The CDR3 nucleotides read TGTGCCAGCAGCCGGGACTCCCCAAAGCAGTACTTC. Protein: CASSRDSPKQYF. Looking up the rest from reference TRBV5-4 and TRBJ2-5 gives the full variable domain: ETGVTQSPTHLIKTRGQQVTLRCSSQSGHNTVSWYQQALGQGPQFIFQYYREEENGRGNFPPRFSGLQFPNYSSELNVNALELDDSALYLCASSRDSPKQYFGPGTRLLVL.